A single sample gave rise to the 27 T cell receptor beta chains below, sequenced in a study of T cell responses to AZD1222 COVID-19 vaccine. Assay: immunoSEQ multiplex PCR; the TCRdb copy retains only in-frame clones and omits some. This table has around 110,000 clones, roughly nine tenths appearing once. The specimen was peripheral blood, collected on day 0 of AZD1222 vaccination. The source is an adult in good health.

This rearrangement joins TRBV4-1 to TRBJ1-2; D possibly corresponds to TRBD1 (6 bases). Trimming took off 4 bases at V and 8 bases at J, with 23 bases between the two ends. Germline V gene lookup returns CDR1 MGHRA and CDR2 YSYEKL. This CDR3 spans 16 amino acids. The CDR3 loop reads CASSLLGGERARGYTF. For the CDR3, the DNA is TGCGCCAGCAGCCTATTAGGGGGGGAGAGGGCGCGCGGCTACACCTTC.

The table lists this clone with a count of one. The J gene is TRBJ1-1, the V gene TRBV27, with no clear D. The CDR3 has 14 residues. CDR1 and CDR2 (germline): MNHEY, SMNVEV (reference sequence). Trimming shortened V by 8 bases and J by 0 bases, and 13 bases separated the two germline ends. The CDR3 reads CASGPIAMNTEAFF. CDR3 nucleotide sequence: TGTGCCAGCGGTCCGATTGCGATGAACACTGAAGCTTTCTTT.

The chain has TRBV5-6 and TRBJ1-6; 9 bases map to TRBD1. This CDR3 spans 15 amino acids. The J segment lost 5 bases and the V segment lost 7 bases, leaving 7 bases of the junction unmatched. CDR1 and CDR2 (germline): SGHDT, YYEEEE. CDR3 nucleotide sequence: TGTGCCAGCTCCTCGGGGACAGGGCATAATTCACCCCTCCACTTT. The encoded protein is CASSSGTGHNSPLHF.

This rearrangement joins TRBV18 to TRBJ2-5; D uncertain. Trimming shortened V by 3 bases and J by 5 bases, and 10 bases separated the two germline ends. CDR1 is KGHSH, CDR2 LQKENI, per germline. CDR3 size: 13 residues. The CDR3 region is CASSPQRMETQYF. Written as DNA, the CDR3 is TGTGCCAGCTCACCCCAGCGCATGGAGACCCAGTACTTC.

This clone was counted between two and nine times. This CDR3 reads CATSELGQETQYF. In nucleotides, the CDR3 is TGTGCCACCAGTGAGTTGGGCCAAGAGACCCAGTACTTC. This chain connects TRBV24-1 to TRBJ2-5; D gene uncertain. The CDR3 has 13 amino acids. V was cut by 4 bases and J by 1 base, with 6 bases left in between. Germline loops: CDR1 KGHDR, CDR2 SFDVKD.

This clone was detected only once. The J gene is TRBJ1-6, the V gene TRBV19; D is uncertain. Germline CDR1 reads LNHDA; CDR2 reads SQIVND (reference sequence). V was clipped by 5 bases and J by 6 bases, with 11 bases between them. The CDR3 totals 14 residues. This CDR3 reads CASSGGGSNSPLHF. Written as DNA, the CDR3 is TGTGCCAGTAGTGGCGGCGGCAGTAATTCACCCCTCCACTTT.

The J gene is TRBJ1-2, the V gene TRBV5-6, with no clear D. V lost 1 base to trimming and J lost 4 bases, with 26 bases between them. In germline, CDR1 is SGHDT, CDR2 YYEEEE. The CDR3 is 19 residues long. The CDR3 protein is CASSLHLGSPSRTLYGYTF. CDR3 DNA sequence: TGTGCCAGCAGCTTGCACTTAGGCAGCCCCTCGCGTACTCTCTATGGCTACACCTTC.

The rearrangement links TRBV5-6 to TRBJ1-1; 10 positions match TRBD1. With 7 bases clipped from V and 4 bases from J, the junction kept 1 base outside the gene matches. The CDR3 extends over 12 amino acids. Germline V lookup: CDR1 SGHDT, CDR2 YYEEEE. This chain's CDR3 is CASGQGGTEAFF. CDR3 bases: TGTGCCAGCGGACAGGGGGGCACTGAAGCTTTCTTT.

The chain uses TRBV27 and TRBJ2-3, with D perhaps TRBD2 (5 bases). The CDR3 spans 16 residues. The V gene lost 10 bases and the J gene lost 1 base, with 21 bases spanning the gap. CDR1 is MNHEY, CDR2 SMNVEV, per germline (reference sequence). CDR3 bases: TGTGCCACATGGCCGGGGTCGGGCGCCGGCACAGATACGCAGTATTTT. Translated, it gives CATWPGSGAGTDTQYF.

This chain uses TRBV5-1 with TRBJ1-3; D uncertain. The germline CDR1 and CDR2 sequences are SGHRS and YFSETQ. The CDR3 spans 14 residues. V lost 0 bases and J lost 3, with 7 bases in between. The CDR3 bases are TGCGCCAGCAGCTTGGCCGGCTTTGGAAACACCATATATTTT. This sequence encodes CASSLAGFGNTIYF.

The chain employs TRBV4-1 and TRBJ1-3; the D gene is possibly TRBD1 (5 bases). V dropped 3 bases and J dropped 1 base, with 22 bases sitting between them. The CDR3 is 19 residues long. CDR1 is MGHRA and CDR2 is YSYEKL in the germline V gene. CDR3 residues: CASSHQKGWQGTSGNTIYF. In nucleotides, the CDR3 is TGCGCCAGCAGCCACCAAAAAGGGTGGCAGGGAACGTCTGGAAACACCATATATTTT.

This clone was picked up one time. The chain has TRBV6-5 and TRBJ2-7, with D possibly being TRBD1 (5 bases). This CDR3 comprises 13 residues. Deletions cut 6 bases from V and 1 base from J, with 10 bases between. Germline lookup yields CDR1 MNHEY and CDR2 SVGAGI. The CDR3 bases are TGTGCCAGCAGGGGGCCTGGGTCCTACGAGCAGTACTTC. Its translation: CASRGPGSYEQYF.

The CDR3 region is CASSLFRVGANVLTF. The CDR3 DNA reads TGCGCCAGCAGCTTGTTCAGGGTTGGGGCCAACGTCCTGACTTTC. The V call is TRBV5-1, the J call TRBJ2-6, with D possibly being TRBD1 (5 bases). V was pared by 1 base and J by 3 bases, with 8 bases between. Germline V lookup: CDR1 SGHRS, CDR2 YFSETQ. This CDR3 has 15 amino acids.

The rearrangement links TRBV24-1 to TRBJ2-3; maybe TRBD2 (6 bases). The V end was cut by 4 bases, the J end by 2 bases, with 27 bases between. Germline loops: CDR1 KGHDR, CDR2 SFDVKD. The CDR3 totals 20 residues. The CDR3 is CATSEAPGGVPAWLTDTQYF. Written as DNA, the CDR3 is TGTGCCACCAGTGAGGCCCCCGGGGGAGTCCCAGCTTGGCTCACAGATACGCAGTATTTT.

This chain connects TRBV10-3 to TRBJ2-7, with 10 bases fitting TRBD2. Per germline, CDR1 ENHRY and CDR2 SYGVKD. V lost 4 bases, J lost 4 bases, and 13 bases stayed unmatched. The CDR3 is made up of 17 amino acids. CDR3 bases: TGTGCCATCAGTGTGGGGGGCCCTAGCGGGAGTATTTACGAGCAGTACTTC. It specifies CAISVGGPSGSIYEQYF.

The chain couples TRBV5-4 to TRBJ2-1; 10 positions agree with TRBD1. The CDR3 has 15 residues. Germline V gives CDR1 SGHNT, CDR2 YYREEE (reference sequence). V dropped 5 bases and J dropped 8; count of bases not matched to a gene: 10. CDR3 in amino acids: CASSLSGQGNHEQFF. For the CDR3, the DNA is TGTGCCAGCAGTTTGTCGGGACAGGGGAACCATGAGCAGTTCTTC.

The rearrangement joins TRBV25-1 to TRBJ1-6; the D gene is possibly TRBD1 (5 bases). V lost 1 base and J lost 7, with 11 bases in between. From germline, CDR1 is MGHDK and CDR2 SYGVNS. The CDR3 is 15 residues long. Here the CDR3 DNA reads TGTGCCAGCAGTGAATCGGCAGGGAGGAATTCACCCCTCCACTTT. Translating it yields CASSESAGRNSPLHF.

The chain joins TRBV10-3 to TRBJ2-6; TRBD1 matches 7 bases. The V gene's germline CDR1 is ENHRY and CDR2 SYGVKD. Trimming cost V 6 bases and J 2 bases; bases outside gene matches: 1. CDR3 length equals 14 residues. CDR3 sequence reads: CAIRDRTGANVLTF. The CDR3 region has the DNA TGTGCCATCAGGGACAGGACTGGGGCCAACGTCCTGACTTTC.

The chain links TRBV25-1 to TRBJ1-2; D is undetermined. Trimming removed 6 bases from V and 3 bases from J, with 11 bases in between. The germline CDR1 and CDR2 sequences are MGHDK and SYGVNS. The CDR3 totals 13 residues. The CDR3 region is CASSSNIYYGYTF. Here the CDR3 DNA reads TGTGCCAGCAGCTCCAATATTTACTATGGCTACACCTTC.

The genes are TRBV27 and TRBJ2-5; TRBD1 agrees at 7 bases. The CDR3 has 14 amino acids. Germline CDR1 reads MNHEY; CDR2 reads SMNVEV (reference sequence). Trimming removed 5 bases from V and 4 bases from J; junction bases left unmatched: 7. The CDR3 spells CASSLNRGGETQYF. CDR3 nucleotides: TGTGCCAGCAGTCTAAACAGGGGCGGAGAGACCCAGTACTTC.

The genes are TRBV5-1 and TRBJ1-6, with D possibly TRBD1 on 6 matching bases. The CDR3 sequence is 14 residues long. Germline V lookup: CDR1 SGHRS, CDR2 YFSETQ. V was cut by 0 bases and J by 7 bases, with 8 bases left in between. The CDR3 region is CASSLGQENSPLHF. The CDR3 region has the DNA TGCGCCAGCAGCTTGGGACAGGAAAATTCACCCCTCCACTTT.

The rearrangement uses TRBV24-1 and TRBJ1-3; no reliable D call. Germline V gene sequence: CDR1 KGHDR, CDR2 SFDVKD. Trimming took 4 bases from V and 0 from J, leaving 6 bases between them. The CDR3 totals 14 residues. As DNA, the CDR3 is TGTGCCACCAGTGACAGGTCCTCTGGAAACACCATATATTTT. It is translated as CATSDRSSGNTIYF.

The V and J genes are TRBV2 and TRBJ1-5; 11 nucleotides align to TRBD1. Germline lookup yields CDR1 SNHLY and CDR2 FYNNEI. The V and J ends lost 5 bases and 2 bases, in that order; junction bases with no gene match: 8. The CDR3 loop spans 17 amino acids. CDR3 DNA: TGTGCCAGCAGTAGGACAGGGGGCATGAGGGGCAATCAGCCCCAGCATTTT. Protein sequence: CASSRTGGMRGNQPQHF.

In DNA form, the CDR3 reads TGTGCCAGCAGCTTAGTTCAGGGGCCGGGTGAGCAGTTCTTC. Its translation is CASSLVQGPGEQFF. The chain joins TRBV7-9 to TRBJ2-1; maybe TRBD1 (6 bases). V was pared by 1 base and J by 9 bases, with 13 bases between. The CDR3 loop spans 14 amino acids. Per the germline V gene, CDR1 is SEHNR and CDR2 is FQNEAQ (reference sequence).

This clone occurred a few times. V and J are TRBV6-2 or TRBV6-3 and TRBJ2-2; D remains unclear. Deletions cut 4 bases from V and 1 base from J, with 7 bases between. CDR3 length: 14 residues. CDR1 is MNHEY and CDR2 is SVGEGT in the germline V gene. This CDR3 reads CASSFPRNTGELFF. In DNA form, the CDR3 reads TGTGCCAGCAGTTTTCCACGGAACACCGGGGAGCTGTTTTTT.

The chain couples TRBV7-9 to TRBJ1-1; D gene ambiguous. Germline V gives CDR1 SEHNR, CDR2 FQNEAQ (reference sequence). The CDR3 consists of 14 residues. Deletions cut 5 bases from V and 3 bases from J, with 13 bases between. The CDR3 spells CASSPRGSDTEAFF. The CDR3 nucleotides read TGTGCCAGCAGCCCCCGCGGGTCGGACACTGAAGCTTTCTTT.

CDR3 DNA sequence: TGCGCCTCCTTCAGGGGGCCGGGAGAGACCCAGTACTTC. Translation gives CASFRGPGETQYF. This chain uses TRBV4-1 with TRBJ2-5, with 8 bases that match TRBD1. V lost 11 bases to trimming and J lost 4 bases; unmatched junction nucleotides: 9. The CDR3 length is 13 residues. Germline CDR1 and CDR2: MGHRA and YSYEKL.